This record looks at one T cell receptor (beta chain) sequence and its context. Antigen unknown. This sample stems from a study of cytomegalovirus exposure and HLA in healthy donors. This CDR3 spans 15 amino acids. Germline values: CDR1 KGHSH, CDR2 LQKENI. Trimming cost V 3 bases and J 4 bases; bases outside gene matches: 5. Study-level points and caveats: The study listed roughly 150 cytomegalovirus-associated TCR beta chains.

The donors comprised healthy bone marrow donors. In the PCR, 60 Vbeta and 13 Jbeta primers were used. Repertoires were generated with immunoSEQ multiplex PCR, while TCRdb's copy carries only in-frame clones and drops some. The sample yields some 140,000 clones, about four fifths seen once. The chain combines TRBV18 with TRBJ2-2, with 7 positions matching TRBD1. The sample taken for sequencing was PBMCs. This receptor was taken from a male donor in good health and CMV-seronegative. The CDR3 sequence: CASSPRQGSTGELFF. CDR3 DNA sequence: TGTGCCAGCTCACCGCGACAGGGATCCACCGGGGAGCTGTTTTTT.